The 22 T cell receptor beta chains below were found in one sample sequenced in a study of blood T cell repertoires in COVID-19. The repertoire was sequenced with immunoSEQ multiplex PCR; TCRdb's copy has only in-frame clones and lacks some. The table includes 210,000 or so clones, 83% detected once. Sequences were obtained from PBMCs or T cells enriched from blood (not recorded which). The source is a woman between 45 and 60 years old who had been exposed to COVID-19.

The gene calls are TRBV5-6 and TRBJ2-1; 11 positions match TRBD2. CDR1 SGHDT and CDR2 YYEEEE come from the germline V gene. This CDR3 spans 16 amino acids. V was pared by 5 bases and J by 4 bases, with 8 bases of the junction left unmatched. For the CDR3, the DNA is TGTGCCAGCAGTCAGCCGGGACTAGCGGAGTACAATGAGCAGTTCTTC. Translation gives CASSQPGLAEYNEQFF.

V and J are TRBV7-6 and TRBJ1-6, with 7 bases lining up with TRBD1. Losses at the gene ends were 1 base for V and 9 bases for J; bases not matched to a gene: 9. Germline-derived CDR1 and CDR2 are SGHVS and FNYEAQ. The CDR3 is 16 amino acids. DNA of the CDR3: TGTGCCAGCAGCTTAGAGGGGGCGAGGATGGGTTCACCCCTCCACTTT. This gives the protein CASSLEGARMGSPLHF.

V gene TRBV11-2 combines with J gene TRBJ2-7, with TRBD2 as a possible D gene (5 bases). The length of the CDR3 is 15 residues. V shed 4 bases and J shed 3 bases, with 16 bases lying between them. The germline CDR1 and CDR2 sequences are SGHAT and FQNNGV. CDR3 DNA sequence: TGTGCCAGCAGCTCGGAGTGGGGAGATCTCTACGAGCAGTACTTC. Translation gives CASSSEWGDLYEQYF.

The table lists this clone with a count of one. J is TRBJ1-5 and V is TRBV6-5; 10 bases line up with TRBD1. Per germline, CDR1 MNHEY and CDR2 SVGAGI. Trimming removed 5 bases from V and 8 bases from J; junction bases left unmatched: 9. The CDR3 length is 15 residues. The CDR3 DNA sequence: TGTGCCAGCAGTCAGACAGGGGGCCTGGGAGAGCCCCAGCATTTT. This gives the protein CASSQTGGLGEPQHF.

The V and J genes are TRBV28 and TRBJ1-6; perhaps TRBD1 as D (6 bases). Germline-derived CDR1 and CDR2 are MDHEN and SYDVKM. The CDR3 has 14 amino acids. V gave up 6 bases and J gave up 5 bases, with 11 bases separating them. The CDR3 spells CASRWTEHNSPLHF. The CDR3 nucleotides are TGTGCCAGCAGGTGGACAGAGCATAATTCACCCCTCCACTTT.

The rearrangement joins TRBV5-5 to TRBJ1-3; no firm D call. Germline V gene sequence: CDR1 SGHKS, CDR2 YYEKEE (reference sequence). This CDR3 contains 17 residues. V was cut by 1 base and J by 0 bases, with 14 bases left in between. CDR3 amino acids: CASSLYSALSSGNTIYF. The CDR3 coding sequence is TGTGCCAGCAGCTTGTACAGTGCTCTGAGCTCTGGAAACACCATATATTTT.

This CDR3 reads CASRRLAGGYNEQFF. The CDR3 region has the DNA TGTGCCAGCAGGCGCCTAGCGGGGGGCTACAATGAGCAGTTCTTC. The chain is built from TRBV11-2 and TRBJ2-1, with TRBD2 matching over 11 bases. The CDR3 contains 15 residues. Germline V gives CDR1 SGHAT, CDR2 FQNNGV. Unmatched junction bases numbered 4, after V lost 6 bases and J lost 3 bases.

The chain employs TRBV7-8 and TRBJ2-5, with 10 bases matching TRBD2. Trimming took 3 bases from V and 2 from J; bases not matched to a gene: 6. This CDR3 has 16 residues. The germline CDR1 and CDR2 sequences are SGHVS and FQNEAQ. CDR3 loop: CASSFALAGIQETQYF. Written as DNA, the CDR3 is TGTGCCAGCAGCTTCGCACTAGCGGGGATTCAAGAGACCCAGTACTTC. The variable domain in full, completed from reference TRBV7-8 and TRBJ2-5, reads GAGVSQSPRYKVAKRGQDVALRCDPISGHVSLFWYQQALGQGPEFLTYFQNEAQLDKSGLPSDRFFAERPEGSVSTLKIQRTQQEDSAVYLCASSFALAGIQETQYFGPGTRLLVL.

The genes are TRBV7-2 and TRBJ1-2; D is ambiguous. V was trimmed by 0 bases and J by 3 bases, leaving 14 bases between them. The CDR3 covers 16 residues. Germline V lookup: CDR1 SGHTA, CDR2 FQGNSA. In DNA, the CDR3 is TGTGCCAGCAGCTTAGCGCCGGGAGTCGCGGACTATGGCTACACCTTC. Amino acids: CASSLAPGVADYGYTF. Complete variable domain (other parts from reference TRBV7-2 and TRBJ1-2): GAGVSQSPSNKVTEKGKDVELRCDPISGHTALYWYRQSLGQGLEFLIYFQGNSAPDKSGLPSDRFSAERTGGSVSTLTIQRTQQEDSAVYLCASSLAPGVADYGYTFGSGTRLTVV.

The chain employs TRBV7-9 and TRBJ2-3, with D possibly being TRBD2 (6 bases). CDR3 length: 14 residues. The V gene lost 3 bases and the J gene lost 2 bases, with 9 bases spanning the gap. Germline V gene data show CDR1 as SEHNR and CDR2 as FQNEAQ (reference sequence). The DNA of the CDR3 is TGTGCCAGCAGCTTGGAGGGGCTCACAGATACGCAGTATTTT. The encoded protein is CASSLEGLTDTQYF.

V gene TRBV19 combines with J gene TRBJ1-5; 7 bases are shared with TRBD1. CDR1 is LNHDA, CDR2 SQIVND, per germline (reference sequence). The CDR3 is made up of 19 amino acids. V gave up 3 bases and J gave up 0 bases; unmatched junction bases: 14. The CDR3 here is CASSISHHDRAYSNQPQHF. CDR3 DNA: TGTGCCAGTAGTATCTCACATCATGACAGGGCATATAGCAATCAGCCCCAGCATTTT. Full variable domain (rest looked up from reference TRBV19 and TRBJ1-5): DGGITQSPKYLFRKEGQNVTLSCEQNLNHDAMYWYRQDPGQGLRLIYYSQIVNDFQKGDIAEGYSVSREKKESFPLTVTSAQKNPTAFYLCASSISHHDRAYSNQPQHFGDGTRLSIL.

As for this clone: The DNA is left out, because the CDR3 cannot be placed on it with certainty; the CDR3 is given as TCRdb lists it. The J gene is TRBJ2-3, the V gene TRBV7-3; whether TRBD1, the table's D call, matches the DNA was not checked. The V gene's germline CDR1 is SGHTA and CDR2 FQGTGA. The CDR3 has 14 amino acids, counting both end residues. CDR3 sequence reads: CASSFGPGADTQYF.

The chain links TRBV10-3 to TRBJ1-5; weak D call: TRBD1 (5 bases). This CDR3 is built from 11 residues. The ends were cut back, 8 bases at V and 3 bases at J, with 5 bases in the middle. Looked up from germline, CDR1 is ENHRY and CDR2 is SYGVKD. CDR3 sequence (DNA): TGTGCCATCGGGGCCAATCAGCCCCAGCATTTT. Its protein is CAIGANQPQHF.

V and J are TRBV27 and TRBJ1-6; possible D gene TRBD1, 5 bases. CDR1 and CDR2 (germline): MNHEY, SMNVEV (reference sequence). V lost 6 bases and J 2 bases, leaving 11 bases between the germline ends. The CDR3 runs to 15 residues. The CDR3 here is CASRQQAAYNSPLHF. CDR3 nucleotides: TGTGCCAGCAGACAACAGGCGGCCTATAATTCACCCCTCCACTTT.

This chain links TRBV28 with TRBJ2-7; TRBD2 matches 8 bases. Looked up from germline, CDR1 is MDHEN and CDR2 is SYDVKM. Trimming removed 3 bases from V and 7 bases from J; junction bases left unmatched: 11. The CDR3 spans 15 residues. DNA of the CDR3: TGTGCCAGCAGTTTGGGGGCGGCGGGGGGAGGAGAGCAGTACTTC. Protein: CASSLGAAGGGEQYF.

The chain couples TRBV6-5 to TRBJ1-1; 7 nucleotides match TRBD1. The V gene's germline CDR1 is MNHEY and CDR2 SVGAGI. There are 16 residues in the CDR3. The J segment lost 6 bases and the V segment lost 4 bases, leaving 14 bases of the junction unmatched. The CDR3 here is CASSSVGYRGAAEAFF. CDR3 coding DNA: TGTGCCAGCAGTTCAGTAGGTTACAGGGGTGCCGCTGAAGCTTTCTTT.

This chain's CDR3 is CASSELLGLNTGELFF. The CDR3, as DNA: TGTGCCAGCAGTGAACTGCTGGGCCTTAACACCGGGGAGCTGTTTTTT. The chain combines TRBV6-1 with TRBJ2-2, with D unresolved. Germline CDR1 and CDR2: MNHNS and SASEGT. The CDR3 length is 16 residues. V lost 2 bases to trimming and J lost 2 bases, with 12 bases between them.

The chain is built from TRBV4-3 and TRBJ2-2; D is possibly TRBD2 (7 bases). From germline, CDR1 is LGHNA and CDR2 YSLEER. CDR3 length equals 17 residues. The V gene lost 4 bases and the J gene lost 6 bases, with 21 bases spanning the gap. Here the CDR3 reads CASSRGGGGKNPGELFF. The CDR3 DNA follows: TGCGCCAGCAGCCGCGGAGGGGGGGGAAAAAACCCCGGGGAGCTGTTTTTT.

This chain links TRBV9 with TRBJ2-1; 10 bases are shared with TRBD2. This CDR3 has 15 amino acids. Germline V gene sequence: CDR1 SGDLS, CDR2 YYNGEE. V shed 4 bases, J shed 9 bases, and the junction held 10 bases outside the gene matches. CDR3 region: CASSPLAGARGEQFF. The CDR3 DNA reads TGTGCCAGCAGCCCTCTAGCGGGGGCTAGGGGTGAGCAGTTCTTC.

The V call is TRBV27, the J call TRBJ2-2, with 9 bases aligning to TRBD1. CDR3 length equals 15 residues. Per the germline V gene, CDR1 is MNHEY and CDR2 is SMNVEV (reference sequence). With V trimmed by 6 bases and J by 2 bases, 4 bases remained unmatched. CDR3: CASRRQGDNTGELFF. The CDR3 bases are TGTGCCAGCAGGAGACAGGGGGACAACACCGGGGAGCTGTTTTTT.

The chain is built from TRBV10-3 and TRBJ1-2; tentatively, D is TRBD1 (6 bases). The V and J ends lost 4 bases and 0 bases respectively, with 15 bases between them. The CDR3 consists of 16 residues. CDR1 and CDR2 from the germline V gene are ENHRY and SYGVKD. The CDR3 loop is CAISAAGGPTNYGYTF. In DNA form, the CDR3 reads TGTGCCATCAGTGCGGCGGGGGGGCCAACTAACTATGGCTACACCTTC.

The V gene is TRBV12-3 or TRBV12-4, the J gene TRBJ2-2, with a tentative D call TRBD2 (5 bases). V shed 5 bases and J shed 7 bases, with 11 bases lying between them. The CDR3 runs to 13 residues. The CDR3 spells CASSLERDGELFF. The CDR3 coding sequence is TGTGCCAGCAGTCTCGAGAGGGACGGGGAGCTGTTTTTT.